The T cell receptor (beta chain) described here comes from a study of beta chain features in type 1 diabetes. The study's findings and limits: Type 1 diabetes patients showed a moderate but significant shortening of TCRB CDR3s in all four CD4+ subsets.

cDNA synthesis used the whole RNA isolate, giving expressed TCRB sequences. There were 3 million to 4 million reads on average in the naive, central memory and regulatory T cell samples. Only in-frame clones appear in the TCRdb table, and some are missing; sequencing was by immunoSEQ multiplex PCR. The repertoire has about 270,000 clones, over 11% of them found once; the top ten carry about 0.015%. Regarding this clone: Its antigen is not identified.

Per germline, CDR1 SNHLY and CDR2 FYNNEI. V lost 7 bases and J lost 3, with 22 bases in between. The CDR3 is made up of 17 amino acids. Sequenced material: naive CD4+ T cells from blood. This rearrangement joins TRBV2 to TRBJ2-1; D not resolved. This receptor was taken from a man aged 25-40 years with type 1 diabetes. The CDR3 DNA is TGTGCCAGCACCAATCCCACCACGGTCCGCCTCTACAATGAGCAGTTCTTC. Translation: CASTNPTTVRLYNEQFF.